Each of the 16 T cell receptor beta chains below was sequenced from the same sample in a study of blood T cell repertoires in COVID-19. Repertoires were generated with immunoSEQ multiplex PCR, while TCRdb's copy carries only in-frame clones and drops some. The sample has about 60,000 clones; roughly four fifths are singletons. Sequences were obtained from peripheral blood. All receptors derive from a human donor in a cohort sampled during active COVID-19.

J is TRBJ2-7 and V is TRBV19; a possible D gene is TRBD1 (5 bases). Trimming stripped 0 bases from V and 0 bases from J, with 12 bases between. CDR1 and CDR2 (germline): LNHDA, SQIVND (reference sequence). CDR3 length equals 16 residues. The CDR3 spells CASSIDDSSSSYEQYF. The CDR3 DNA reads as TGTGCCAGTAGTATAGATGACAGCTCGAGCTCCTACGAGCAGTACTTC.

The chain couples TRBV6-5 to TRBJ1-2, with D hard to call. Per the germline V gene, CDR1 is MNHEY and CDR2 is SVGAGI. The V and J ends lost 0 bases and 2 bases respectively, with 4 bases between them. The CDR3 has 13 amino acids. The chain's CDR3 is CASSYSLNYGYTF. CDR3 coding DNA: TGTGCCAGCAGTTACTCGTTAAACTATGGCTACACCTTC.

The rearrangement joins TRBV7-9 to TRBJ2-5, with D possibly TRBD1 on 5 matching bases. Germline loops: CDR1 SEHNR, CDR2 FQNEAQ (reference sequence). This CDR3 comprises 13 residues. The germline V and J ends were trimmed by 5 bases and 5 bases, with 12 bases remaining between them. The CDR3 region is CASSPDSSETQYF. As DNA, the CDR3 is TGTGCCAGCAGCCCCGACAGTTCCGAGACCCAGTACTTC.

The chain has TRBV3-1 (or the pseudogene TRBV3-2) and TRBJ2-7; 7 nucleotides line up with TRBD2. This CDR3 contains 17 residues. The V segment lost 3 bases and the J segment 2 bases; nucleotides outside the gene matches: 13. The V gene's germline CDR1 is LGHDT and CDR2 YNNKEL (reference sequence). CDR3 amino acids: CASSHEPVQRGAYEQYF. CDR3 sequence (DNA): TGTGCCAGCAGCCACGAGCCTGTACAGCGGGGTGCCTACGAGCAGTACTTC.

The chain employs TRBV27 and TRBJ1-1; D may be TRBD1 (6 bases). The CDR3 has 15 amino acids. Germline V gives CDR1 MNHEY, CDR2 SMNVEV (reference sequence). V was trimmed by 4 bases and J by 5 bases, leaving 17 bases between them. CDR3 bases: TGTGCCAGCAGTTCCATATTTCCCCAGGGGACTGAAGCTTTCTTT. The encoded protein is CASSSIFPQGTEAFF.

The chain couples TRBV27 to TRBJ2-7; perhaps TRBD1 as D (5 bases). This CDR3 spans 13 amino acids. Germline V gene sequence: CDR1 MNHEY, CDR2 SMNVEV (reference sequence). Trimming shortened V by 3 bases and J by 3 bases, and 9 bases separated the two germline ends. The CDR3 nucleotides read TGTGCCAGCAGTTTGGCAGGGAACTACGAGCAGTACTTC. As protein: CASSLAGNYEQYF.

This chain uses TRBV6-2 or TRBV6-3 with TRBJ2-7; D is unresolved. V lost 5 bases, J lost 2 bases, and 7 bases lay in between. This CDR3 is 12 amino acids long. Germline V lookup: CDR1 MNHEY, CDR2 SVGEGT. The CDR3 bases are TGTGCCAGCAGTGTCCCTACCTACGAGCAGTACTTC. It is translated as CASSVPTYEQYF.

The chain links TRBV7-9 to TRBJ2-7, with 12 bases lining up with TRBD1. The V and J ends lost 5 bases and 4 bases, in that order; junction bases with no gene match: 15. This CDR3 has 18 residues. Germline V gene sequence: CDR1 SEHNR, CDR2 FQNEAQ (reference sequence). DNA for the CDR3: TGTGCCAGCAGCCCCCCTCCGGGACAGGGGGCCCCTATGTACGAGCAGTACTTC. Protein: CASSPPPGQGAPMYEQYF.

The rearrangement joins TRBV9 to TRBJ2-1; a weak D match, TRBD2 (6 bases). V lost 3 bases to trimming and J lost 3 bases, with 7 bases between them. This CDR3 contains 13 residues. The germline V gene encodes CDR1 SGDLS and CDR2 YYNGEE. The CDR3 DNA follows: TGTGCCAGCAGCGCGCGGGACTACAATGAGCAGTTCTTC. This translates into CASSARDYNEQFF.

This clone was observed a handful of times. The genes are TRBV5-4 and TRBJ1-2; D gene ambiguous. V was trimmed by 3 bases and J by 4 bases, leaving 19 bases between them. The CDR3 consists of 16 residues. From germline, CDR1 is SGHNT and CDR2 YYREEE (reference sequence). The DNA for the CDR3 is TGTGCCAGCAGCTCCGACTCCCTTGGATGGTCCTATGGCTACACCTTC. Translated, it gives CASSSDSLGWSYGYTF.

The chain combines TRBV5-1 with TRBJ2-6; 10 bases agree with TRBD1. V shed 0 bases, J shed 0 bases, and the junction held 0 bases outside the gene matches. Germline V CDR1 and CDR2: SGHRS, YFSETQ. The CDR3 is made up of 17 amino acids. This chain's CDR3 is CASSLGTGGSGANVLTF. Written as DNA, the CDR3 is TGCGCCAGCAGCTTGGGGACAGGGGGCTCTGGGGCCAACGTCCTGACTTTC.

The chain employs TRBV5-1 and TRBJ1-1, with D uncertain. The CDR3 contains 13 residues. With 5 bases removed from V and 3 bases from J, the gap between germline ends came to 11 bases. CDR1 SGHRS and CDR2 YFSETQ come from the germline V gene. The CDR3 sequence is CASRSGIYTEAFF. CDR3 DNA sequence: TGCGCCAGCAGATCGGGGATTTACACTGAAGCTTTCTTT.

V and J are TRBV18 and TRBJ1-4, with a possible D match to TRBD1 (6 bases). CDR3 length equals 17 residues. Germline V gives CDR1 KGHSH, CDR2 LQKENI. Trimming cost V 5 bases and J 11 bases, with 27 bases left between them. The CDR3 bases are TGTGCCAGCTCATCATCGCTCCAGGGGTTGGAGCCAGGGAAACTGTTTTTT. This codes for CASSSSLQGLEPGKLFF.

The chain recombines TRBV29-1 with TRBJ1-1; perhaps TRBD1 as D (5 bases). Trimming removed 2 bases from V and 5 bases from J, with 15 bases in between. CDR3 length: 14 amino acids. Germline CDR1 SQVTM, CDR2 ANQGSEA. The CDR3 protein is CSVELFFGGTEAFF. The CDR3 region has the DNA TGCAGCGTTGAACTCTTTTTTGGGGGGACTGAAGCTTTCTTT.

About this clone: The identical CDR3 is also encoded by other nucleotide sequences in the sample. V is TRBV27 and J is TRBJ2-7, with D possibly matching TRBD1 (5 bases). Trimming left V 4 bases short and J 1 base short, with 8 bases between. The CDR3 length is 13 residues. The germline gives CDR1 MNHEY, CDR2 SMNVEV (reference sequence). This CDR3 reads CASSYRSSYEQYF. Here the CDR3 DNA reads TGTGCCAGCAGTTACAGGTCTTCCTACGAGCAGTACTTC.

This chain uses TRBV29-1 with TRBJ1-1, with unresolved D. This CDR3 region has 13 residues. Germline-derived CDR1 and CDR2 are SQVTM and ANQGSEA. V was cut by 4 bases and J by 2 bases, with 11 bases left in between. CDR3 DNA sequence: TGCAGCGTTGTATCCGGTATTAACACTGAAGCTTTCTTT. Residues: CSVVSGINTEAFF.